This T cell receptor (beta chain) was observed in a study of blood T cell repertoires in COVID-19. Study-level background: Specimens from acute and convalescent COVID-19 originated in the United States, Italy and Spain. The analysed material was cDNA or gDNA that came from T cells, B-cell-depleted T cells, or PBMCs.

In the authors' methods: Quantification of nucleated cells was approximated via reference gene primer amplification. Measured with immunoSEQ multiplex PCR; TCRdb has only the in-frame clones, and not every one. V, J and clone size derive from that table, while D and trimming were established from the DNA sequence. The table records around 100,000 clones, about 90% of them present only once. The CDR3 is 15 residues long. Germline V gene lookup returns CDR1 SGHAT and CDR2 FQNNGV. Trimming stripped 5 bases from V and 9 bases from J, with 23 bases between. The genes are TRBV11-2 and TRBJ2-7; D perhaps matches TRBD1 (7 bases). Sequencing used peripheral blood. The receptor was derived from a human donor in a cohort sampled during active COVID-19. CDR3: CASSGRDRYYAGQYF. CDR3 coding DNA: TGTGCCAGCAGCGGGCGGGACAGATACTACGCTGGGCAGTACTTC.